This T cell receptor (beta chain) was captured by sequencing in a study of memory CD8 T cells in hepatitis C reinfection. Study summary: After reinfection, a couple of primary-infection resolvers became chronically infected.

Time point here: late/post reinfection, 12 to 24 weeks after detection. TCR sequencing was done directly ex vivo on sorted cells, without expansion in vitro. At all three reinfection time points, viable CD3+ CD8+ CD45RO- cells from two donors served as controls. The data were produced by immunoSEQ multiplex PCR, yet TCRdb's version contains in-frame clones alone and is incomplete. The table has approximately 49,000 clones, 89% seen once. This clone was seen a single time. Germline loops: CDR1 MDHEN, CDR2 SYDVKM. The CDR3 runs to 14 residues. Unmatched junction bases numbered 8, after V lost 5 bases and J lost 7 bases.

The specimen was naive CD8+ T cells sorted from blood. This sequence originates from a man between 18 and 29 years old with hepatitis C virus infection. This chain uses TRBV28 with TRBJ2-7; 10 bases agree with TRBD1. The DNA for the CDR3 is TGTGCCAGCAGTACGCGACAGGGGGCGGAAGAGCAGTACTTC. The encoded protein is CASSTRQGAEEQYF.